One sample yielded the 2 T cell receptor beta chains listed below, sequenced in a study of technical replicates of blood from a few donors. TCRdb's table, derived via immunoSEQ multiplex PCR, lists solely in-frame clones and lacks some. The table includes about 73,000 clones, roughly 93% detected once. The sequenced sample consisted of T cells isolated from PBMCs. These receptors were taken from a human donor in good health.

The chain couples TRBV5-1 to TRBJ1-1; weak D call: TRBD1 (6 bases). The V gene's germline CDR1 is SGHRS and CDR2 YFSETQ. V was trimmed by 1 base and J by 5 bases, leaving 15 bases between them. This CDR3 is built from 15 residues. CDR3: CASSLYGGLSTEAFF. CDR3 DNA sequence: TGCGCCAGCAGCTTGTACGGGGGGCTTTCTACTGAAGCTTTCTTT.

The rearrangement joins TRBV11-2 to TRBJ2-1; D is perhaps TRBD2 (6 bases). The germline V gene has CDR1 SGHAT and CDR2 FQNNGV. Trimming cost V 4 bases and J 9 bases, with 16 bases left between them. CDR3 length equals 14 residues. For the CDR3, the DNA is TGTGCCAGCAGCTCGATGAAGACTAGGGGTGAGCAGTTCTTC. Its translation: CASSSMKTRGEQFF.